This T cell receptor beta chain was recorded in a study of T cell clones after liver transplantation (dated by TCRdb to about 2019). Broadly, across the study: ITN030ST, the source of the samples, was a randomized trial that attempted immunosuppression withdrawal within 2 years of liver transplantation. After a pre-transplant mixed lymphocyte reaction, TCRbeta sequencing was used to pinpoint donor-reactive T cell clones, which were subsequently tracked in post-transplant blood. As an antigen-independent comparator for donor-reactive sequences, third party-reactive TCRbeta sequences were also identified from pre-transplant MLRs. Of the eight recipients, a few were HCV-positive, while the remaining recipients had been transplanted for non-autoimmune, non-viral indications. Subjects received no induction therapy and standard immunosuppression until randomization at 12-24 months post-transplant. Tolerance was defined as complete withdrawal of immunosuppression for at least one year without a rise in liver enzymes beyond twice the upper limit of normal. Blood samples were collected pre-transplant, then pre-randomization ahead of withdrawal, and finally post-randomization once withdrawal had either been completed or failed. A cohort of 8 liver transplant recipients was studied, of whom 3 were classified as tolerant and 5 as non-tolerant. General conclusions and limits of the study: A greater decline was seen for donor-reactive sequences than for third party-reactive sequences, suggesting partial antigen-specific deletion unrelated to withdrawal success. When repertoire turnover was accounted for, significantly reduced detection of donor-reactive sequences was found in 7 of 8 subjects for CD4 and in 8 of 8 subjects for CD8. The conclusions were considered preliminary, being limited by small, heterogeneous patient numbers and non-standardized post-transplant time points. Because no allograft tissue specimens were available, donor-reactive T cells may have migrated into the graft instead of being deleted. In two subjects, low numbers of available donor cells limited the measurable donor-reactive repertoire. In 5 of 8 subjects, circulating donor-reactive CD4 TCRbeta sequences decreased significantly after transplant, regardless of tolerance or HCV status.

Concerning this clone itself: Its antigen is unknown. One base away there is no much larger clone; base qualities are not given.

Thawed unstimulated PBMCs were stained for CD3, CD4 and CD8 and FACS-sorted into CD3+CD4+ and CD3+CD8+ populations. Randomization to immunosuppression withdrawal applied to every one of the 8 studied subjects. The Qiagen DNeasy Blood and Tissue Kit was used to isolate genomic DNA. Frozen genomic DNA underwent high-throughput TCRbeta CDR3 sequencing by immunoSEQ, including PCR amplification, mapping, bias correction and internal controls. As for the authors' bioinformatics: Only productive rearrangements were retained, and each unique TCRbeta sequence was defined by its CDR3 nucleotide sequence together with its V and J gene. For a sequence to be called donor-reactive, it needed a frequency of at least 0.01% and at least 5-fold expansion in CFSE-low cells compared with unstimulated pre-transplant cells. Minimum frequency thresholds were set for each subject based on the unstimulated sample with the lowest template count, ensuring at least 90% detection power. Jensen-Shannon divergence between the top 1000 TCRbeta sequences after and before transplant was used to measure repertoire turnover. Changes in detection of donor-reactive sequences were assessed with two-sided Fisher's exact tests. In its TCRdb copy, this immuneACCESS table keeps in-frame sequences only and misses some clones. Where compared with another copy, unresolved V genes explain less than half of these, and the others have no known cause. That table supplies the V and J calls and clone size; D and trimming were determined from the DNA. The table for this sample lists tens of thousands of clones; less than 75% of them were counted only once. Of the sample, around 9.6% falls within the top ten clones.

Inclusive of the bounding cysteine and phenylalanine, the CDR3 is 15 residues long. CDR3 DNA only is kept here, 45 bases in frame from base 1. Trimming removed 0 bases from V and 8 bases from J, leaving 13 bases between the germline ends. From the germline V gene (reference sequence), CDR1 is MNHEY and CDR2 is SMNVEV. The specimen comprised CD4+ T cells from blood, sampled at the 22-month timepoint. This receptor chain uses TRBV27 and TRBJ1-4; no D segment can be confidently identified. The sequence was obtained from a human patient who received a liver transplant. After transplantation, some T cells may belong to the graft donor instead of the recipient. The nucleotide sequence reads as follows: TGTGCCAGCAGTTTATCCGTTAGGGTGGGAGAAAAACTGTTTTTT. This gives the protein CASSLSVRVGEKLFF.